This T cell receptor (beta chain) is from a study of shared clonotypes between healthy human individuals. Whole-study findings and limits: The study generally estimated greater richness for naive than memory subsets. Between a handful of donors, naive CD4 clonotypes were shared at a level of about 5%. Sequencing depth was expected to influence donor clonotype sharing.

As regards this clone: Its target is unknown.

The germline V gene encodes CDR1 KGHSH and CDR2 LQKENI. Trimming took off 3 bases at V and 10 bases at J, with 16 bases between the two ends. The CDR3 is 15 residues long. The protocol was immunoSEQ multiplex PCR, while the TCRdb copy is restricted to in-frame clones and leaves out a portion. The sample lists over 2 million clones, 85% to 95% seen once, with 0.13% in the top ten. The rearrangement uses TRBV18 and TRBJ1-6; possibly TRBD1 for D (6 bases). This receptor was obtained from a man aged 18 to 30 in good health. The sequenced sample consisted of naive CD4+ T cells sorted from blood. Documented subset: CD45RA+ positively selected. CDR3 nucleotide sequence: TGTGCCAGCTCACCGGCAGGGGATGGTAAATCACCCCTCCACTTT. Translating gives CASSPAGDGKSPLHF. Using reference TRBV18 and TRBJ1-6 for the parts outside the CDR3, the full variable domain is NAGVMQNPRHLVRRRGQEARLRCSPMKGHSHVYWYRQLPEEGLKFMVYLQKENIIDESGMPKERFSAEFPKEGPSILRIQQVVRGDSAAYFCASSPAGDGKSPLHFGNGTRLTVT.